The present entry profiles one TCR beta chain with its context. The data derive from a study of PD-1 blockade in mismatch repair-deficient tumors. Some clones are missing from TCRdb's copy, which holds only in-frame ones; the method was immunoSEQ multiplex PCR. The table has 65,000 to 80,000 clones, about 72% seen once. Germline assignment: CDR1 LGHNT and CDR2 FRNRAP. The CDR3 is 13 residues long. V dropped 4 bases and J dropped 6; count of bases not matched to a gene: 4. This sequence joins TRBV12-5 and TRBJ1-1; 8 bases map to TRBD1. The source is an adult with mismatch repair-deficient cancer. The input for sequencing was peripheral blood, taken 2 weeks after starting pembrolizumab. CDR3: CASGSPQGAEAFF. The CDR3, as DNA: TGTGCTAGTGGTTCGCCACAGGGGGCTGAAGCTTTCTTT.